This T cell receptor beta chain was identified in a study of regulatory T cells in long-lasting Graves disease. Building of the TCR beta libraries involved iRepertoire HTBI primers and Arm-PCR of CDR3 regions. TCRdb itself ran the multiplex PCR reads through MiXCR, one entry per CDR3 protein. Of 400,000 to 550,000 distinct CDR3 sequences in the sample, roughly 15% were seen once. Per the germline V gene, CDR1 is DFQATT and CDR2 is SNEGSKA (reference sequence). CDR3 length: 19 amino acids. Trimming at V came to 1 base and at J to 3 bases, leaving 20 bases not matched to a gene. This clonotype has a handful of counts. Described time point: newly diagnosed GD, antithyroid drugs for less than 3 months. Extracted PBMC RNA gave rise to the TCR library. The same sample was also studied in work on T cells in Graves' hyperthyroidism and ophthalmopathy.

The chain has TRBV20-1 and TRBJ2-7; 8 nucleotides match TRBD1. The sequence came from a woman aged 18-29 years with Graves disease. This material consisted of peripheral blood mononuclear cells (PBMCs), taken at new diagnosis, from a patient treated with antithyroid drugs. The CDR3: CSARGTQGAGKAGNYEQYF. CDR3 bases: TGCAGTGCTAGAGGAACCCAGGGGGCAGGGAAGGCTGGGAACTACGAGCAGTACTTC.